This entry features one T cell receptor (beta chain) sequence. This CDR3 spans 16 amino acids. From germline, CDR1 is LGHNA and CDR2 YSLEER. Trimming removed 1 base at V and 4 bases at J, with 13 bases between. These data originate in a study of T cells after yellow fever vaccination. TCRdb re-analysed the 5' RACE reads in MiXCR, keeping a single row per CDR3 protein. The data contain about 350,000 distinct CDR3 sequences, around a tenth of them singletons. This clonotype was sampled from a man in his late teens or twenties who received the YFV17D yellow fever vaccine. This chain uses TRBV4-3 with TRBJ2-2, with D possibly matching TRBD1 (5 bases). The input for sequencing was PBMCs, taken on the day of the first yellow fever vaccination. The CDR3 DNA reads TGCGCCAGCAGCCAAGGGCCAGGGTTAGGCACCGGGGAGCTGTTTTTT. Translation gives CASSQGPGLGTGELFF.